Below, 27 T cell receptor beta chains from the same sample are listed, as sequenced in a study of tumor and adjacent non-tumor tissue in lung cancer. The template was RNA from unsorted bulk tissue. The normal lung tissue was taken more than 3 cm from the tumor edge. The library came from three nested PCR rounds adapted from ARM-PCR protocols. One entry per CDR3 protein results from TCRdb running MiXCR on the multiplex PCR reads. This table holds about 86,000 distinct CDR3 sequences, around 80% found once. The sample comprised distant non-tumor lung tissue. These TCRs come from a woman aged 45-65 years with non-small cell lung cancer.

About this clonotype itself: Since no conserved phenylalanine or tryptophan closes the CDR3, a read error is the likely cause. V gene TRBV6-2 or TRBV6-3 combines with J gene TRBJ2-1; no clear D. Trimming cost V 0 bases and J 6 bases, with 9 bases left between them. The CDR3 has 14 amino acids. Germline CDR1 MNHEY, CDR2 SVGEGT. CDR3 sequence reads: CASSYSPSANEQFL. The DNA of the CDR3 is TGTGCCAGCAGTTACTCGCCTAGTGCCAATGAGCAGTTCTTA.

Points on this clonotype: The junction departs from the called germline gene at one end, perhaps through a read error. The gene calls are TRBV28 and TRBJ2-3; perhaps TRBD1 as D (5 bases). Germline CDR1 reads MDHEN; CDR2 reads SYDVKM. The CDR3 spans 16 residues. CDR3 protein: CTSSLHQGGRTDTQYF. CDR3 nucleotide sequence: TGTACCAGCAGTCTCCACCAGGGTGGTCGCACAGATACGCAGTATTTT.

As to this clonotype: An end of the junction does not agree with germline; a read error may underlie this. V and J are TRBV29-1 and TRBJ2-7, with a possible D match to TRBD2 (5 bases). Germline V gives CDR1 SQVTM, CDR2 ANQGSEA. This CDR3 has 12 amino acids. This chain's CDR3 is CSLKRETGEQHF. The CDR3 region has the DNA TGCAGCCTAAAACGGGAAACGGGCGAGCAGCACTTC.

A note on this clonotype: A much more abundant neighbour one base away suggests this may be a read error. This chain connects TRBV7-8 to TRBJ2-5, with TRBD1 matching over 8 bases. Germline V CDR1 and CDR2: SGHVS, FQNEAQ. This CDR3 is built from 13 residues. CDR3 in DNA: TGTACCAGCAGCTTGACAGGGGATGAGACCCAGTACTTC. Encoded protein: CTSSLTGDETQYF.

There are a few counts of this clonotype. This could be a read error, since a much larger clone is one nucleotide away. CDR3 amino acids: CTSSVSGRLMNTEAFF. CDR3 bases: TGTACCAGCAGTGTATCAGGGAGACTCATGAACACTGAAGCTTTCTTT. The genes are TRBV12-3 or TRBV12-4 and TRBJ1-1, with D perhaps matching TRBD1 (5 bases). The CDR3 spans 16 residues.

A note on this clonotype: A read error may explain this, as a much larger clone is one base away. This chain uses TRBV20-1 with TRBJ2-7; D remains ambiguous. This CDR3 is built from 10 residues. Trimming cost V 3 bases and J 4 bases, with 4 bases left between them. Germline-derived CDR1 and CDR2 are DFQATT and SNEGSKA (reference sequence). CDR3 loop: CSASKYEQYF. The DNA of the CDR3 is TGCAGTGCTAGTAAATACGAGCAGTACTTC.

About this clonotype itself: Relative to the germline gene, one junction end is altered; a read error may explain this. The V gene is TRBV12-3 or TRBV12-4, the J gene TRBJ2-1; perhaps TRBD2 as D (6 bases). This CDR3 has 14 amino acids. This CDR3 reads CASGVTKDYNEKFF. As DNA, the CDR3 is TGTGCCAGCGGGGTGACGAAGGACTACAATGAGAAGTTCTTC.

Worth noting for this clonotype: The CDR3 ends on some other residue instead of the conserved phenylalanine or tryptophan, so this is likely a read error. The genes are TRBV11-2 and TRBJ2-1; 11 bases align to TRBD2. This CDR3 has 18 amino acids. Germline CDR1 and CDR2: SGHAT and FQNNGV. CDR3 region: CTSSPSSGRAGSYNEQFL. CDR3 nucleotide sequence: TGTACCAGCAGCCCCAGTAGCGGGAGGGCCGGGTCCTACAATGAACAGTTCCTC.

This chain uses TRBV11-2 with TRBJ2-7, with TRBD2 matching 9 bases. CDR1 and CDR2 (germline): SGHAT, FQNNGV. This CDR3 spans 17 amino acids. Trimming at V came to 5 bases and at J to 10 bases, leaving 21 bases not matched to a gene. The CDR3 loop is CASSLRTGGRALWDQYF. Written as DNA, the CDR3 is TGTGCCAGCAGCCTCCGGACTGGCGGGAGGGCATTGTGGGATCAGTACTTC.

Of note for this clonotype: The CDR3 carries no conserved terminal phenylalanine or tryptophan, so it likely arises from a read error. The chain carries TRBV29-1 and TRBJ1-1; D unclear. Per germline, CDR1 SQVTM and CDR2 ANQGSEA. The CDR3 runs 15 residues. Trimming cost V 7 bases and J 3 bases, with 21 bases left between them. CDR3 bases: TGCAGCGGCATGACCGGCGGGCAGGCGGACACTGAAGCTTTCTCT. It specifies CSGMTGGQADTEAFS.

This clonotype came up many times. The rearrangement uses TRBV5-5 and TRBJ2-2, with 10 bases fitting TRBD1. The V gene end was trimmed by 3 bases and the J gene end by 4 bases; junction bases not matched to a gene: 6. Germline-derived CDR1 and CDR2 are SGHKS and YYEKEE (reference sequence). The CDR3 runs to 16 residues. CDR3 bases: TGTGCCAGCAGCTCCGGACAGGGGGGTATCACCGGGGAGCTGTTTTTT. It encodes CASSSGQGGITGELFF.

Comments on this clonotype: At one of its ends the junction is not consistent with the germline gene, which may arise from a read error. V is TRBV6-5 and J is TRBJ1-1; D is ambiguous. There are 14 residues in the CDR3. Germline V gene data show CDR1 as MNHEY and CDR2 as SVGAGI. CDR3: CASNSEPRGSEAFF. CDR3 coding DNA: TGCGCCAGCAATTCCGAGCCCCGCGGGTCCGAAGCTTTCTTT.

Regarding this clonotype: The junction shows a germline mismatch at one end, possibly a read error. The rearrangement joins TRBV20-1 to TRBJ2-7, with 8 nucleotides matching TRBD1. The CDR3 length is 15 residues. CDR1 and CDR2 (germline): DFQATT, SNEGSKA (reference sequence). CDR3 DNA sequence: TGCACTGCTAGGTCCTCAGGGGGCGCGGATTACGAGCAGTACTTC. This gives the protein CTARSSGGADYEQYF.

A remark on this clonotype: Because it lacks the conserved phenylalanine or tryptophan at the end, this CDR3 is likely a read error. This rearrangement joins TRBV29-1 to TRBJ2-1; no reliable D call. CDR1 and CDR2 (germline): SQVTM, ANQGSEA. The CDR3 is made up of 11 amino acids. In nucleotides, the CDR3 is TGCAACGTTGTTGAAATGAATGAGCAGTTCTTA. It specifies CNVVEMNEQFL.

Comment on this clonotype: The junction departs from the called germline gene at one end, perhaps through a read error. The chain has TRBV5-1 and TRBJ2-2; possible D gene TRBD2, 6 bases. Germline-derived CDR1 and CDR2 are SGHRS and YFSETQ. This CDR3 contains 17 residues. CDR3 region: CASSFSLAGPTNTGSCF. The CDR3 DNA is TGCGCCAGCAGCTTCAGCCTGGCGGGCCCAACGAACACCGGGAGCTGTTTT.

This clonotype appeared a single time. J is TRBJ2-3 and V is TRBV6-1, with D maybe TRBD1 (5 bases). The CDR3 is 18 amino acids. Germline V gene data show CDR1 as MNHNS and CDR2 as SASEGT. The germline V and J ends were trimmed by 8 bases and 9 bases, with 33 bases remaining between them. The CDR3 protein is CASVEAGLTVLNMYTQYF. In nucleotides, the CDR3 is TGTGCCAGCGTTGAAGCAGGGCTCACGGTCCTTAATATGTACACGCAGTATTTT.

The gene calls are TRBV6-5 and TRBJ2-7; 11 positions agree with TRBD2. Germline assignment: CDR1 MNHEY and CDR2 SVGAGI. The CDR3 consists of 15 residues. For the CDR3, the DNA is TGTTTCAGCAGTCGGACTAGCGGGCGATCCTACGAGCAGTACTTC. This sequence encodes CFSSRTSGRSYEQYF.

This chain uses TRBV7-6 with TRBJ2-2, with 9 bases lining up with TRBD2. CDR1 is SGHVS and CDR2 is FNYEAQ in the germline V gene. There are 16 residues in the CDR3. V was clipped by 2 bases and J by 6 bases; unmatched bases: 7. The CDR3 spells CASSLRATSGAGELFF. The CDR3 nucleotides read TGTGCCAGCAGCTTAAGGGCGACTAGCGGCGCCGGGGAGCTGTTTTTT.

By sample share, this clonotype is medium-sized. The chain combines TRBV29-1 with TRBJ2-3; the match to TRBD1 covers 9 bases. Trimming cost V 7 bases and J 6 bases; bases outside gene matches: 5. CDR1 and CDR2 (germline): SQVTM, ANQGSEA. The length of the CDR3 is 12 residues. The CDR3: CSETGGGDTQYF. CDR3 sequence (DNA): TGCAGCGAAACAGGGGGCGGGGATACGCAGTATTTT.

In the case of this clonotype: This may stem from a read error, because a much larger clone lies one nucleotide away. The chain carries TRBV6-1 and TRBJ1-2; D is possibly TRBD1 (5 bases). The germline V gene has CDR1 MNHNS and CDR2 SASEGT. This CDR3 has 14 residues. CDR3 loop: CSSSEIGGFVGYTF. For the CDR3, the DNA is TGTTCCAGCAGTGAAATCGGGGGGTTCGTAGGCTACACCTTC.

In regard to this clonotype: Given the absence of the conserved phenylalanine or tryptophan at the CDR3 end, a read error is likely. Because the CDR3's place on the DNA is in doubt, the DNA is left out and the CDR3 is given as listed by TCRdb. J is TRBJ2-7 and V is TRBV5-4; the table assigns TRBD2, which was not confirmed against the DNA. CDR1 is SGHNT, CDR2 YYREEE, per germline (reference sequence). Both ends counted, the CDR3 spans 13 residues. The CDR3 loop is CASSLTSNDEQYL.

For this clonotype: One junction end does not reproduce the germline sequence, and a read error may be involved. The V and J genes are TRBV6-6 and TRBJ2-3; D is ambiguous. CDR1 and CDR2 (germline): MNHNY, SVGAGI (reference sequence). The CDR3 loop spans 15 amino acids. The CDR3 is CASSHSPAVGDTQYF. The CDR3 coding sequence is TGTGCCAGCAGTCACTCTCCGGCTGTCGGGGATACGCAGTATTTT.

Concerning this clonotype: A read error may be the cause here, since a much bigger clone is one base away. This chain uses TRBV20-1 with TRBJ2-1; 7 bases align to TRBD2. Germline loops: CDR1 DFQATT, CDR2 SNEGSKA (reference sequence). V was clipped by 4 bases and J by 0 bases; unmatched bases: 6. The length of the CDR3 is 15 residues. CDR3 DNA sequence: TGCAGTGCTAACCCTAGCGGCATCTCCTACAATGAGCAGTTCTTC. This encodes CSANPSGISYNEQFF.

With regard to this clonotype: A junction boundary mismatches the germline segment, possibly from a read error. The CDR3 DNA follows: TGCAGCGTTGAAGGAGGTAGAATGCCACGAGAAGATACCCAGTACTTC. As protein: CSVEGGRMPREDTQYF. The chain carries TRBV29-1 and TRBJ2-5; D gene unclear. Germline V gene lookup returns CDR1 SQVTM and CDR2 ANQGSEA. The CDR3 has 16 amino acids.

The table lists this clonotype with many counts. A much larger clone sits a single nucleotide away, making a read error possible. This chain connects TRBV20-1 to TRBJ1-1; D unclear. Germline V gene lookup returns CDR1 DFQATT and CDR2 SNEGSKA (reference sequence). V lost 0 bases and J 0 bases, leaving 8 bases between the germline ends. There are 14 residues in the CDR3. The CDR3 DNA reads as TGCAGTGCTAGAGACGGATACATGAACACTGAAGCTTTCTTT. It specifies CSARDGYMNTEAFF.

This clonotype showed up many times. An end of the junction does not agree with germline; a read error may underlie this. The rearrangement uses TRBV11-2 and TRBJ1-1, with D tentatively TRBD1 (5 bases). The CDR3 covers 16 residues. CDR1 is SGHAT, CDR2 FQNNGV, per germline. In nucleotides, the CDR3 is TGTGCCTGCAGCTTAGGACGAGGCGGGGGGAACACTGAAGCTTTCTTT. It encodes CACSLGRGGGNTEAFF.

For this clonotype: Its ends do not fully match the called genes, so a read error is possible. The CDR3: CGSSSPGRGYNEQSF. The CDR3 region has the DNA TGTGGCAGCAGTTCCCCGGGACGGGGATATAATGAGCAGTCCTTC. This rearrangement joins TRBV12-3 or TRBV12-4 to TRBJ2-1, with D possibly called TRBD1 or TRBD2 (5 bases each). The CDR3 loop spans 15 amino acids.